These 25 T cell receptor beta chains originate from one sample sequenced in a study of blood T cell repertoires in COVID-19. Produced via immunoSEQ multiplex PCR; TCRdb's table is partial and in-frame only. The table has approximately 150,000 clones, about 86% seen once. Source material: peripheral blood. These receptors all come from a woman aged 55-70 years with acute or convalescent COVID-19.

The CDR3 sequence is CASSWDSTETQYF. As DNA, the CDR3 is TGTGCCAGCTCGTGGGACTCCACAGAGACCCAGTACTTC. The chain joins TRBV9 to TRBJ2-5; maybe TRBD2 (6 bases). With 7 bases removed from V and 4 bases from J, the gap between germline ends came to 14 bases. This CDR3 has 13 amino acids. In germline, CDR1 is SGDLS, CDR2 YYNGEE.

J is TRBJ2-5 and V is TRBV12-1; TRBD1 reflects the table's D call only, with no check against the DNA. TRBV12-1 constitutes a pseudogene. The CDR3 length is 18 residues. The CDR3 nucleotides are TGTGCCAGCAGCTTTCGGGATCAGGGGGATTCCCACCAAGAGACCCAGTACTTC. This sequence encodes CASSFRDQGDSHQETQYF.

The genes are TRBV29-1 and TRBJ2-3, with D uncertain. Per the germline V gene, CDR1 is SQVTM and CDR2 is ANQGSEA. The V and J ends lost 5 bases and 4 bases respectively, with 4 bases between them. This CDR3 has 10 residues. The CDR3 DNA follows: TGCAGCGTTTATCCAGATACGCAGTATTTT. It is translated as CSVYPDTQYF.

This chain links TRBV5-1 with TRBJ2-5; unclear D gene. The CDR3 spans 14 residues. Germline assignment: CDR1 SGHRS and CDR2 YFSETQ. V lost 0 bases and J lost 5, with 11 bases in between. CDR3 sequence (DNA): TGCGCCAGCAGCTTGGAAGAGCGAGCCGAGACCCAGTACTTC. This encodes CASSLEERAETQYF. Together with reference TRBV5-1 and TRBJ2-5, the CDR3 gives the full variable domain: KAGVTQTPRYLIKTRGQQVTLSCSPISGHRSVSWYQQTPGQGLQFLFEYFSETQRNKGNFPGRFSGRQFSNSRSEMNVSTLELGDSALYLCASSLEERAETQYFGPGTRLLVL.

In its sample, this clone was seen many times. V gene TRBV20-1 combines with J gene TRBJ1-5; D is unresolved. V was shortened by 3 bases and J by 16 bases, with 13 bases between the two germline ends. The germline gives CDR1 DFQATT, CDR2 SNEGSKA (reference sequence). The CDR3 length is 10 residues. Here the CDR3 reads CSASVRLQHF. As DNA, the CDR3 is TGCAGTGCTAGCGTGCGCCTCCAACATTTT.

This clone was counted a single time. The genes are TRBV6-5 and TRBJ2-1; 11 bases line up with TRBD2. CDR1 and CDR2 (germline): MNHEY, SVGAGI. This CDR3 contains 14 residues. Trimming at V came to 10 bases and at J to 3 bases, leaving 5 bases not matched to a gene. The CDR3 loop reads CAILLAGGYNEQFF. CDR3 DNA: TGTGCCATCCTTCTAGCGGGGGGCTACAATGAGCAGTTCTTC.

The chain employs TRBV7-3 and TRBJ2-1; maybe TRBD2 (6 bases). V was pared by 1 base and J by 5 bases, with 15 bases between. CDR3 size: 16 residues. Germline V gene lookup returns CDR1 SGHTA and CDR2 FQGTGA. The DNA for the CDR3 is TGTGCCAGCAGCTTAAACCCCCCGGGAGCGAACAATGAGCAGTTCTTC. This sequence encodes CASSLNPPGANNEQFF.

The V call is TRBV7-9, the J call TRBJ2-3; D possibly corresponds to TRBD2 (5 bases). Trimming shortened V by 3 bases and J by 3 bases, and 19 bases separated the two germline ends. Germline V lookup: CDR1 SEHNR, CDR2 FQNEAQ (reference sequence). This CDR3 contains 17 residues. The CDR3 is CASSFSKWTQLTDTQYF. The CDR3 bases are TGTGCCAGCAGCTTTTCGAAGTGGACTCAGTTGACAGATACGCAGTATTTT.

CDR3 nucleotide sequence: TGTGCCAGCTCACAAGCCCGTGGGGCGGCGGGGGAGCTGTTTTTT. Protein product: CASSQARGAAGELFF. This chain joins TRBV18 and TRBJ2-2; weak D call: TRBD1 (5 bases). The V gene lost 4 bases and the J gene lost 8 bases, with 17 bases spanning the gap. The CDR3 is 15 amino acids. Germline lookup yields CDR1 KGHSH and CDR2 LQKENI.

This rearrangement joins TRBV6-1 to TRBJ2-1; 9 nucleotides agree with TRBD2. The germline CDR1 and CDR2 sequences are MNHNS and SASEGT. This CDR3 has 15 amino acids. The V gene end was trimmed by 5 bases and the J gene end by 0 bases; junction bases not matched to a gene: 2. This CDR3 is CASSSSGDSYNEQFF. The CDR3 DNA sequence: TGTGCCAGCAGTTCTAGCGGGGACTCCTACAATGAGCAGTTCTTC.

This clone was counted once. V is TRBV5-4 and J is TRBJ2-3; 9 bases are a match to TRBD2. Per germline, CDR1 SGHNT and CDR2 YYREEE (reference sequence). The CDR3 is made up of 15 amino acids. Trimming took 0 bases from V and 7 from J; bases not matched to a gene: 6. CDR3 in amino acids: CASSLDGLALNTQYF. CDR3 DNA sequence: TGTGCCAGCAGCTTGGACGGACTAGCGCTTAATACGCAGTATTTT. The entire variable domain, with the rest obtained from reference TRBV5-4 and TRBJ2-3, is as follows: ETGVTQSPTHLIKTRGQQVTLRCSSQSGHNTVSWYQQALGQGPQFIFQYYREEENGRGNFPPRFSGLQFPNYSSELNVNALELDDSALYLCASSLDGLALNTQYFGPGTRLTVL.

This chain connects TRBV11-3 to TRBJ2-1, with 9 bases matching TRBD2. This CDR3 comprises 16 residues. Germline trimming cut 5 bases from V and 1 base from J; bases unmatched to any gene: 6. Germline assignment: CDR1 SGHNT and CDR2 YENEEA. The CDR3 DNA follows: TGTGCCAGCAGCATTAGCGGGGGTTCTTCCTACAATGAGCAGTTCTTC. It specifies CASSISGGSSYNEQFF.

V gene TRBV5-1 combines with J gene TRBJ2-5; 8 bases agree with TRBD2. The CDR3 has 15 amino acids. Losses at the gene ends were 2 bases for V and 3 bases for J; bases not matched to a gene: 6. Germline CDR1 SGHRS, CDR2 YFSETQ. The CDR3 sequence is CASSFSGTREETQYF. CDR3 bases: TGCGCCAGCAGCTTTTCCGGGACTAGGGAAGAGACCCAGTACTTC. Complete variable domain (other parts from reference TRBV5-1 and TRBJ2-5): KAGVTQTPRYLIKTRGQQVTLSCSPISGHRSVSWYQQTPGQGLQFLFEYFSETQRNKGNFPGRFSGRQFSNSRSEMNVSTLELGDSALYLCASSFSGTREETQYFGPGTRLLVL.

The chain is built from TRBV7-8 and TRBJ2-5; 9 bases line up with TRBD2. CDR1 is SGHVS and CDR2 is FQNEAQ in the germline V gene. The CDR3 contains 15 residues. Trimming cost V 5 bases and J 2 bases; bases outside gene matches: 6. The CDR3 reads CASSVTSGLQETQYF. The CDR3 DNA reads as TGTGCCAGCAGCGTTACTAGCGGGCTACAAGAGACCCAGTACTTC.

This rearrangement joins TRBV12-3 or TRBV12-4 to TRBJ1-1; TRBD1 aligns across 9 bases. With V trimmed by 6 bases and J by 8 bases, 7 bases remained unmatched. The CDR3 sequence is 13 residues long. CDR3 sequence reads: CASSQGGQGEAFF. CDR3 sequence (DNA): TGTGCCAGCAGCCAGGGGGGACAGGGAGAAGCTTTCTTT.

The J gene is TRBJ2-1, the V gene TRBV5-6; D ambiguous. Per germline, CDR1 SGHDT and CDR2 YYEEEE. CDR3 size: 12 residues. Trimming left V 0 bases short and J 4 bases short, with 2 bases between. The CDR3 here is CASSLVYNEQFF. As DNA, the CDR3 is TGTGCCAGCAGCTTGGTATACAATGAGCAGTTCTTC.

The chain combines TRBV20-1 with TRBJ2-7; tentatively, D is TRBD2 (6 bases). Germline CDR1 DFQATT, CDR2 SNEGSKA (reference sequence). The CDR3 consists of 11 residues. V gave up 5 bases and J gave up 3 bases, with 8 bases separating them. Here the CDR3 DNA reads TGCAGTGCTTGGGACTTCTACGAGCAGTACTTC. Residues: CSAWDFYEQYF.

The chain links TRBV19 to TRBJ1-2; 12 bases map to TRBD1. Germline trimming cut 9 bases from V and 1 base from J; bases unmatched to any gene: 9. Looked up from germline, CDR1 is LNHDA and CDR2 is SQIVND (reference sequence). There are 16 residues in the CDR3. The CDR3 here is CASRGGTGGFNYGYTF. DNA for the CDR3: TGTGCCAGCCGAGGGGGGACAGGGGGCTTTAACTATGGCTACACCTTC.

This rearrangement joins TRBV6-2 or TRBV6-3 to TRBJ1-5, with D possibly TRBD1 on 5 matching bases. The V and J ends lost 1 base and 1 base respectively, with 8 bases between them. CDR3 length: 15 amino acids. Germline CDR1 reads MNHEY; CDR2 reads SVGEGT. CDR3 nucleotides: TGTGCCAGCAGTTACTGGGGGGGGAGCAATCAGCCCCAGCATTTT. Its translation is CASSYWGGSNQPQHF.

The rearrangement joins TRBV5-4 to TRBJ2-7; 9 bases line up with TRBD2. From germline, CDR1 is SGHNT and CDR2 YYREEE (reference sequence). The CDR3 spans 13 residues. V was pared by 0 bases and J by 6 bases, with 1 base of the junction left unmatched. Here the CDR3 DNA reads TGTGCCAGCAGCTTGGAACTAGCGGGCGAGCAGTACTTC. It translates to CASSLELAGEQYF.

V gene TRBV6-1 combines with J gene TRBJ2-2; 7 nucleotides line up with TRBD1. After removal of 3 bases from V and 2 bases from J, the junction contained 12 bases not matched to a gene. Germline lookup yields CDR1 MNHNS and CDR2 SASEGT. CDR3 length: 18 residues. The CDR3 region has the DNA TGTGCCAGCAGTGATCCCCGTGACAGGGCCCGTAACACCGGGGAGCTGTTTTTT. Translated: CASSDPRDRARNTGELFF.

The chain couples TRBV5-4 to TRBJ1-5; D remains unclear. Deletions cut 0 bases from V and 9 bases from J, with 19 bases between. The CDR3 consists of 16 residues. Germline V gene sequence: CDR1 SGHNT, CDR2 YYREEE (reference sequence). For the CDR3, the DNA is TGTGCCAGCAGCTTGGATCGGAGGACCCCCCAGTCGCCCCAGCATTTT. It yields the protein CASSLDRRTPQSPQHF.

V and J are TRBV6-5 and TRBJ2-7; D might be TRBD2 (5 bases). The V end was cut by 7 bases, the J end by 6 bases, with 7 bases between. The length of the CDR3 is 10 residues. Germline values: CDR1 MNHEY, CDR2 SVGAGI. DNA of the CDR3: TGTGCCAGCAATGGAGGCGAGCAGTACTTC. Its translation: CASNGGEQYF.

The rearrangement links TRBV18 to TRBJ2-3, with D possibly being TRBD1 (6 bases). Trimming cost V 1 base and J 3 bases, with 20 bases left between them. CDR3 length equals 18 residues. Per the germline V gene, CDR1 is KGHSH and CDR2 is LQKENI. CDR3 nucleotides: TGTGCCAGCTCACCACGCGACAGGTCCACGTCCCGGACAGATACGCAGTATTTT. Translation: CASSPRDRSTSRTDTQYF.

CDR3 sequence: CASSPSPTNTEAFF. CDR3 in DNA: TGTGCCAGCTCACCAAGCCCCACGAACACTGAAGCTTTCTTT. This chain joins TRBV18 and TRBJ1-1; D is unresolved. This CDR3 spans 14 amino acids. The V and J ends lost 2 bases and 1 base respectively, with 8 bases between them. Germline assignment: CDR1 KGHSH and CDR2 LQKENI.